The rows below give T cell receptor beta chains drawn from one sample of a study of T cells in localized non-small cell lung cancer. Libraries were prepared by immunoSEQ multiplex PCR; TCRdb keeps only in-frame clonotypes and omits some of them. The sample includes approximately 33,000 clones, around 88% of them seen just once. The starting material was peripheral blood, obtained before any cancer treatment. The receptors shown here come from a woman aged 35 to 70 with stage I lung adenocarcinoma. Both conserved end residues are part of each CDR3. Each record gives: clone size, D gene, J gene, V gene, CDR3 DNA, CDR3 protein. A D gene is named only where the DNA matches it firmly. Not every row has a clone size; where given, it reads once, few, many or a size class.

clone size: .
D gene: .
J gene: TRBJ1-2
V gene: TRBV6-1
CDR3 DNA: TGTGCCAGCAGTGAATTGATGAACAGGGATCGGAATGGCTACACCTTC
CDR3 protein: CASSELMNRDRNGYTF

clone size: few
D gene: .
J gene: TRBJ2-7
V gene: TRBV5-5
CDR3 DNA: TGTGCCAGCAGCTTCGGCGGGACAGTTAACTACGAGCAGTACTTC
CDR3 protein: CASSFGGTVNYEQYF

clone size: .
D gene: .
J gene: TRBJ2-2
V gene: TRBV5-6
CDR3 DNA: TGTGCCAGCAGCCCGAGACCCACGACCGCCGGGGAGCTGTTTTTT
CDR3 protein: CASSPRPTTAGELFF

clone size: .
D gene: .
J gene: TRBJ2-3
V gene: TRBV2
CDR3 DNA: TGTGCCAGCAGGCTGAGACGGGGGACTAGCACAGATACGCAGTATTTT
CDR3 protein: CASRLRRGTSTDTQYF

clone size: .
D gene: .
J gene: TRBJ1-3
V gene: TRBV9
CDR3 DNA: TGTGCCAGCAGCGAGACAGGCCCTCCTGGAAACACCATATATTTT
CDR3 protein: CASSETGPPGNTIYF

clone size: .
D gene: .
J gene: TRBJ1-6
V gene: TRBV7-5
CDR3 DNA: TGTGCCGTGTCCCGGGGGCGGGATTCACCCCTCCACTTT
CDR3 protein: CAVSRGRDSPLHF

clone size: .
D gene: .
J gene: TRBJ1-2
V gene: TRBV27
CDR3 DNA: TGTGCCAGCAGTTTCTCCCCCGGAAACAGGGTGGGCTATGGCTACACCTTC
CDR3 protein: CASSFSPGNRVGYGYTF

clone size: .
D gene: TRBD1
J gene: TRBJ1-6
V gene: TRBV12-5
CDR3 DNA: TGTGCTAGTGGGAAGGGGGCGGATAATTCACCCCTCCACTTT
CDR3 protein: CASGKGADNSPLHF

clone size: .
D gene: TRBD2
J gene: TRBJ2-7
V gene: TRBV18
CDR3 DNA: TGTGCCAGCTCACCCAGCATAGCGGGGGGGCCTAATAGTTACGAGCAGTACTTC
CDR3 protein: CASSPSIAGGPNSYEQYF

clone size: few
D gene: .
J gene: TRBJ1-5
V gene: TRBV6-1
CDR3 DNA: TGTGCCAGCACGGGCACTAGGACGAATCAGCCCCAGCATTTT
CDR3 protein: CASTGTRTNQPQHF

clone size: .
D gene: .
J gene: TRBJ2-7
V gene: TRBV7-2
CDR3 DNA: TGTGCCAGCAGCTTGTGGTACGAGCAGTACTTC
CDR3 protein: CASSLWYEQYF

clone size: .
D gene: .
J gene: TRBJ1-5
V gene: TRBV2
CDR3 DNA: TGTGCCAGCAGCGGACAGTACAATCAGCCCCAGCATTTT
CDR3 protein: CASSGQYNQPQHF

clone size: .
D gene: .
J gene: TRBJ1-6
V gene: TRBV6-1
CDR3 DNA: TGTGCCAGCAGTGCAGGGCCCTATAATTCACCCCTCCACTTT
CDR3 protein: CASSAGPYNSPLHF

clone size: .
D gene: .
J gene: TRBJ2-7
V gene: TRBV25-1
CDR3 DNA: TGTGCCAGCAGTGGGACAGACTCCTACGAGCAGTACTTC
CDR3 protein: CASSGTDSYEQYF

clone size: .
D gene: .
J gene: TRBJ2-3
V gene: TRBV18
CDR3 DNA: TGTGCCAGCTCACCAATACGCCAAGCCCCCACAGATACGCAGTATTTT
CDR3 protein: CASSPIRQAPTDTQYF

clone size: few
D gene: .
J gene: TRBJ2-7
V gene: TRBV5-1
CDR3 DNA: TGCGCCAGCAGCTTGATTGGACAGTACGAGCAGTACTTC
CDR3 protein: CASSLIGQYEQYF

clone size: once
D gene: .
J gene: TRBJ1-2
V gene: TRBV5-1
CDR3 DNA: TGCGCCAGCAGCATAACAGGGACATATGGCTACACCTTC
CDR3 protein: CASSITGTYGYTF

clone size: few
D gene: .
J gene: TRBJ1-1
V gene: TRBV6-1
CDR3 DNA: TGTGCCAGCAGTGACAGGTACGAAGCTTTCTTT
CDR3 protein: CASSDRYEAFF

clone size: .
D gene: TRBD1
J gene: TRBJ1-1
V gene: TRBV18
CDR3 DNA: TGTGCCAGCTCTACGACAGGGGTGAACACTGAAGCTTTCTTT
CDR3 protein: CASSTTGVNTEAFF

clone size: .
D gene: TRBD1
J gene: TRBJ2-7
V gene: TRBV28
CDR3 DNA: TGTGCCAGCAGGGACAGGGGCCGAGGTGAGCAGTACTTC
CDR3 protein: CASRDRGRGEQYF

clone size: .
D gene: .
J gene: TRBJ2-1
V gene: TRBV5-1
CDR3 DNA: TGCGCCAGCAGCTTGGTCCTGGGGTTCGATGAGCAGTTCTTC
CDR3 protein: CASSLVLGFDEQFF

clone size: .
D gene: .
J gene: TRBJ2-4
V gene: TRBV6-1
CDR3 DNA: TGTGCCAGCAGTGAAGGCGTCGCGCCCGAGGTCTACATTCAGTACTTC
CDR3 protein: CASSEGVAPEVYIQYF

clone size: .
D gene: .
J gene: TRBJ1-2
V gene: TRBV11-2
CDR3 DNA: TGTGCCAGCAGCCCCGGTGGGGGTTATGGCTACACCTTC
CDR3 protein: CASSPGGGYGYTF

clone size: .
D gene: .
J gene: TRBJ1-4
V gene: TRBV9
CDR3 DNA: TGTGCCAGCAGCCCTACCCCCGCGGGAGATGAAAAACTGTTTTTT
CDR3 protein: CASSPTPAGDEKLFF

clone size: .
D gene: .
J gene: TRBJ1-2
V gene: TRBV5-1
CDR3 DNA: TGCGCCAGCAGCGACGGTTCAAACTATGGCTACACCTTC
CDR3 protein: CASSDGSNYGYTF

clone size: .
D gene: .
J gene: TRBJ2-5
V gene: TRBV10-3
CDR3 DNA: TGTGCCATCAGTGAGTCCAGTAGACAAGAGACCCAGTACTTC
CDR3 protein: CAISESSRQETQYF

clone size: .
D gene: .
J gene: TRBJ1-1
V gene: TRBV4-1
CDR3 DNA: TGCGCCAGCAGCCAAGGAATGGACAGTGCGGACACTGAAGCTTTCTTT
CDR3 protein: CASSQGMDSADTEAFF

clone size: .
D gene: .
J gene: TRBJ2-6
V gene: TRBV27
CDR3 DNA: TGTGCCAGCAGTTTAAGAAGTTCTGGGGCCAACGTCCTGACTTTC
CDR3 protein: CASSLRSSGANVLTF

clone size: .
D gene: .
J gene: TRBJ1-1
V gene: TRBV6-1
CDR3 DNA: TGTGCCAGCAGTGACCGCAGGAACACTGAAGCTTTCTTT
CDR3 protein: CASSDRRNTEAFF

clone size: few
D gene: TRBD1
J gene: TRBJ2-1
V gene: TRBV6-4
CDR3 DNA: TGTGCCAGCAGCAGGACAGGGGAGGGCAATGAGCAGTTCTTC
CDR3 protein: CASSRTGEGNEQFF

clone size: .
D gene: .
J gene: TRBJ1-3
V gene: TRBV18
CDR3 DNA: TGTGCCAGCTCACCACATCCACCCGGCGAAAGCTCTGGAAACACCATATATTTT
CDR3 protein: CASSPHPPGESSGNTIYF

clone size: once
D gene: .
J gene: TRBJ1-6
V gene: TRBV27
CDR3 DNA: TGTGCCAGCAGTTACCTGACGATTGAGTCACCCCTCCACTTT
CDR3 protein: CASSYLTIESPLHF

clone size: .
D gene: TRBD1
J gene: TRBJ1-3
V gene: TRBV7-2
CDR3 DNA: TGTGCCAGCAGGCTAACAGGGGCGGGAAACACCATATATTTT
CDR3 protein: CASRLTGAGNTIYF

clone size: .
D gene: .
J gene: TRBJ1-1
V gene: TRBV25-1
CDR3 DNA: TGTGCCAGCACTATTTCCCTAGGGGTGAGCACTGAAGCTTTCTTT
CDR3 protein: CASTISLGVSTEAFF

clone size: .
D gene: .
J gene: TRBJ2-2
V gene: TRBV27
CDR3 DNA: TGTGCCAGCAGTTTCGCGAACACCGGGGAGCTGTTTTTT
CDR3 protein: CASSFANTGELFF

clone size: .
D gene: TRBD1
J gene: TRBJ1-5
V gene: TRBV2
CDR3 DNA: TGTGCCAGCAGGGGGGACAGGGGGCTTCGGTACAATCAGCCCCAGCATTTT
CDR3 protein: CASRGDRGLRYNQPQHF